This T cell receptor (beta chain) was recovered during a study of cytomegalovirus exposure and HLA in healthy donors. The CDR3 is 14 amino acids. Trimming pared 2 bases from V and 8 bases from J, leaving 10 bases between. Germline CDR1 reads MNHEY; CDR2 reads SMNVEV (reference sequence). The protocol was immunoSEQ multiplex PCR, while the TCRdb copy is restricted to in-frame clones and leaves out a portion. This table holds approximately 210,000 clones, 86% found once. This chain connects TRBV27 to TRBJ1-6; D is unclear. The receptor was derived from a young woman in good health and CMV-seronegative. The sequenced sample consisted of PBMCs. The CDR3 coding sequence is TGTGCCAGCAGTTTAGTATCCCCTTATTCACCCCTCCACTTT. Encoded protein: CASSLVSPYSPLHF.